The rows below give T cell receptor beta chains drawn from one sample of a study of CD8 T cells in ankylosing spondylitis. TCRdb re-called the 5' RACE reads through MiXCR, storing one row per CDR3 protein. The sample holds more than 250,000 distinct CDR3 sequences; roughly 8% are singletons and the top ten take approximately 15%. The source material was blood, either unsorted or a sorted T cell fraction (not recorded which). The origin of the receptors is a male donor with ankylosing spondylitis. The CDR3 runs from the conserved cysteine through the conserved F or W. D genes are given only for firm matches. Clone size, where shown, is once, few, many, or a class for clones that have expanded.

.	TRBV20-1	few	TRBJ2-3	CSARDLGDTQYF	TGCAGTGCTAGAGATCTAGGGGATACGCAGTATTTT
TRBD1	TRBV20-1	.	TRBJ1-4	CSAPGQGAREKLFF	TGCAGTGCTCCCGGACAGGGGGCGAGGGAAAAACTGTTTTTT
.	TRBV20-1	few	TRBJ2-7	CSARGDRGEQYF	TGCAGTGCTAGAGGTGATCGGGGCGAGCAGTACTTC
TRBD1	TRBV6-5	few	TRBJ1-6	CASSYGGQGNSPLHF	TGTGCCAGCAGCTACGGGGGACAGGGAAATTCACCCCTCCACTTT
.	TRBV7-2	.	TRBJ2-2	CASSLPRGHNTGELFF	TGTGCCAGCAGCCTCCCTCGGGGACATAACACCGGGGAGCTGTTTTTT
.	TRBV29-1	few	TRBJ2-5	CSVEGTARQQETQYF	TGCAGCGTTGAAGGAACCGCACGTCAACAAGAGACCCAGTACTTC
.	TRBV10-1	few	TRBJ2-1	CASSEGGDGRNEQFF	TGCGCCAGCAGTGAGGGGGGAGACGGTCGCAATGAGCAGTTCTTC
.	TRBV6-5	.	TRBJ2-1	CASSYSSASPSSHNEQFF	TGTGCCAGCAGTTACTCGAGCGCGTCTCCAAGCTCCCACAATGAGCAGTTCTTC
TRBD2	TRBV20-1	many	TRBJ2-1	CSGTSGTYNEQSF	TGCAGCGGGACTAGCGGGACCTACAATGAGCAGTCCTTC
.	TRBV10-3	few	TRBJ2-6	CAITDLTGPGANVLTF	TGTGCCATCACCGATCTGACTGGGCCTGGGGCCAACGTCCTGACTTTC
TRBD1	TRBV20-1	few	TRBJ1-2	CSALRGQGAPNGGYTF	TGCAGTGCTCTACGCGGACAGGGGGCGCCTAATGGTGGCTACACCTTC
.	TRBV5-1	few	TRBJ1-4	CASSLDLQTTNEKLFF	TGCGCCAGCAGCTTGGATCTACAGACAACTAATGAAAAACTGTTTTTT
TRBD2	TRBV4-1	many	TRBJ2-1	CASSHGGSYNEQFF	TGCGCCAGCAGCCATGGCGGGAGTTACAATGAGCAGTTCTTC
.	TRBV12-3/TRBV12-4	.	TRBJ2-1	CASSLSGDSSYNEQFF	TGTGCCAGCAGTCTTTCCGGCGATAGTTCCTACAATGAGCAGTTCTTC
.	TRBV3-1	many	TRBJ1-4	CASSQRYPGGNEKLFF	TGTGCCAGCAGCCAAAGGTACCCCGGCGGGAATGAAAAACTGTTTTTT
TRBD1	TRBV4-1	many	TRBJ1-1	CASSQFGQGALRAFF	TGCGCCAGCAGCCAATTCGGCCAGGGGGCGCTGAGGGCTTTCTTT
TRBD1	TRBV12-3/TRBV12-4	many	TRBJ2-7	CASSQTGAHEQYF	TGTGCCAGCAGTCAAACAGGGGCCCACGAGCAGTACTTC
TRBD1	TRBV11-2	many	TRBJ2-1	CASRSAGTGAYNEQFF	TGTGCCAGCAGATCCGCCGGGACAGGCGCCTACAATGAGCAGTTCTTC
TRBD1	TRBV3-1	many	TRBJ1-2	CASSPRPGQGVATF	TGTGCCAGCAGCCCCCGCCCGGGACAGGGCGTCGCCACCTTC
.	TRBV3-1	.	TRBJ2-5	CASSQVPGETQYF	TGTGCCAGCAGCCAAGTACCCGGGGAGACCCAGTACTTC
.	TRBV20-1	.	TRBJ1-4	CSARQPSEKLFF	TGCAGTGCTAGACAGCCCTCTGAAAAACTGTTTTTT
TRBD1	TRBV2	few	TRBJ2-7	CASSDRGQWYEQYF	TGTGCCAGCAGCGACAGGGGGCAATGGTACGAGCAGTACTTC
.	TRBV7-9	.	TRBJ1-1	CASSLALVGTEAFF	TGTGCCAGCAGCTTAGCGCTGGTGGGCACTGAAGCTTTCTTT
TRBD2	TRBV10-2	many	TRBJ2-5	CASTGTNPQETQYF	TGCGCCAGCACTGGGACTAATCCTCAAGAGACCCAGTACTTC
TRBD2	TRBV12-3/TRBV12-4	many	TRBJ2-1	CASSSLSGRSPRNEQFF	TGTGCCAGCAGTTCTCTCAGCGGGAGGTCCCCGAGGAATGAGCAGTTCTTC
TRBD1	TRBV18	few	TRBJ2-2	CASSTPDRANTGELFF	TGTGCCAGCTCAACCCCCGACAGGGCGAACACCGGGGAGCTGTTTTTT
.	TRBV20-1	.	TRBJ2-7	CSASLEEDSYEQYF	TGCAGTGCGAGTCTCGAAGAGGATTCCTACGAGCAGTACTTC
.	TRBV19	.	TRBJ2-1	CASSIQRAYNEQFF	TGTGCCAGTAGTATCCAGCGAGCTTACAATGAGCAGTTCTTC
.	TRBV10-3	.	TRBJ2-1	CAISESGIEQFF	TGTGCCATCAGTGAGAGCGGCATTGAGCAGTTCTTC
TRBD2	TRBV20-1	.	TRBJ2-2	CSAGSGKNTGELFF	TGCAGTGCTGGTAGCGGGAAGAACACCGGGGAGCTGTTTTTT
.	TRBV29-1	.	TRBJ2-3	CSVARLAADTQYF	TGCAGCGTTGCCAGATTGGCCGCAGATACGCAGTATTTT
TRBD2	TRBV20-1	few	TRBJ2-7	CSAGLSGRANEQYF	TGCAGTGCCGGACTAAGCGGGAGAGCCAACGAGCAGTACTTC
TRBD2	TRBV24-1	few	TRBJ2-1	CATSGLAGSSYNEQFF	TGTGCCACCAGTGGACTAGCCGGGAGCTCCTACAATGAGCAGTTCTTC
TRBD1	TRBV7-3	.	TRBJ2-3	CASSLTLTGQGSQYF	TGTGCCAGCAGCTTAACGTTAACGGGACAGGGGTCGCAGTATTTT
.	TRBV6-1	many	TRBJ2-1	CASRPPGLPGDEQFF	TGTGCCAGCAGGCCTCCGGGACTGCCCGGGGATGAGCAGTTCTTC
.	TRBV15	few	TRBJ1-2	CATSRDREGTLRGGYTF	TGTGCCACCAGCAGAGATCGGGAGGGGACCCTGCGCGGTGGCTACACCTTC
TRBD1	TRBV7-9	few	TRBJ2-1	CASSLLVQGAGEQFF	TGTGCCAGCAGCTTACTTGTACAGGGGGCCGGTGAGCAGTTCTTC
.	TRBV7-9	few	TRBJ2-3	CASSDEQASGPDTQYF	TGTGCCAGCAGCGATGAACAGGCCTCTGGCCCAGATACGCAGTATTTT
.	TRBV27	.	TRBJ2-3	CASSLHAGGLFSTDTQYF	TGTGCCAGCAGTTTACATGCAGGGGGACTATTTAGCACAGATACGCAGTATTTT
.	TRBV5-1	many	TRBJ1-5	CASSFTYDRTRQPQHF	TGCGCCAGCAGCTTTACTTACGACAGAACCCGTCAGCCCCAGCATTTT
.	TRBV27	many	TRBJ2-7	CASSSGGGSYEQYF	TGTGCCAGCAGTAGTGGGGGTGGCTCCTACGAGCAGTACTTC
TRBD2	TRBV28	.	TRBJ2-1	CASTPPGLEIYNEQFF	TGTGCCAGCACCCCTCCGGGACTAGAGATCTACAATGAGCAGTTCTTC
.	TRBV5-1	many	TRBJ2-7	CASSLDTDYEQYF	TGCGCCAGCAGCTTGGATACAGACTACGAGCAGTACTTC
.	TRBV5-1	few	TRBJ1-1	CASSRGRDEAFF	TGCGCCAGCAGCCGAGGACGAGACGAAGCTTTCTTT
TRBD2	TRBV10-3	.	TRBJ2-3	CASSSGRDTDTQYF	TGTGCCAGCAGTAGCGGGAGGGATACAGATACGCAGTATTTT
.	TRBV5-1	.	TRBJ2-3	CASGTGPGTDTQYF	TGCGCCAGCGGCACTGGACCAGGCACAGATACGCAGTATTTT
TRBD2	TRBV6-1	many	TRBJ2-3	CASSGVAGGNTDTQYF	TGTGCCAGCAGTGGGGTAGCGGGAGGGAACACAGATACGCAGTATTTT
TRBD1	TRBV5-5	few	TRBJ2-3	CASSSRGSTDTQYF	TGTGCCAGCAGCTCCAGGGGGAGCACAGATACGCAGTATTTT
.	TRBV7-9	many	TRBJ1-4	CASSLAGLAKLFF	TGTGCCAGCAGCTTAGCCGGGTTGGCAAAACTGTTTTTT
.	TRBV5-1	many	TRBJ2-1	CASSLRVASSYNEQFF	TGCGCCAGCAGCTTACGAGTAGCGAGCTCCTACAATGAGCAGTTCTTC
.	TRBV28	.	TRBJ2-7	CASSPYPTGTYEQYF	TGTGCCAGCAGTCCATACCCTACGGGGACCTACGAGCAGTACTTC
TRBD1	TRBV7-9	.	TRBJ1-2	CASSPSGAGGAYGYTF	TGTGCCAGCAGCCCCAGCGGGGCAGGGGGGGCCTATGGCTACACCTTC
.	TRBV2	.	TRBJ2-2	CASNSLRGELFF	TGTGCCAGCAACTCCTTAAGGGGGGAGCTGTTTTTT
.	TRBV7-6	many	TRBJ1-1	CASSETVGEAFF	TGTGCCAGCAGCGAGACCGTAGGGGAAGCTTTCTTT
.	TRBV7-9	few	TRBJ2-7	CASSLVGAVTYEQYF	TGTGCCAGCAGCTTAGTTGGAGCGGTCACCTACGAGCAGTACTTC
.	TRBV25-1	many	TRBJ2-3	CASSFVPDTQYF	TGTGCCAGCAGTTTTGTACCGGATACGCAGTATTTT
TRBD2	TRBV5-6	few	TRBJ2-2	CASSFLGSGGTGELFF	TGTGCCAGCAGCTTCTTAGGTAGCGGGGGCACCGGGGAGCTGTTTTTT